Each of the 5 T cell receptor beta chains below was sequenced from the same sample in a study of blood T cells in healthy people across ages (dated by TCRdb to 2014 to 2015). The library was built by means of 5' RACE. TCRdb names Illumina HiSeq 2500 as the instrument used. A second PCR of roughly 7 to 11 cycles was performed with a sample-barcoded 5' primer and a J-beta primer mix. TCRdb passed the public sequencing reads through fastp at Q25 and MiXCR, retaining productive beta sequences. Each entry is one CDR3 protein sequence, shown with its most common DNA and genes. Counted in this sample were about 770,000 distinct CDR3 sequences; more than 40% of them appeared once. The top ten clones comprise about a fifth of the sample. Sequencing used blood. The receptors were sampled from a man aged 55 to 69 in good health.

J is TRBJ2-1 and V is TRBV20-1; D gene unclear. Germline loops: CDR1 DFQATT, CDR2 SNEGSKA (reference sequence). Between the trimmed V and J ends, which lost 5 bases and 6 bases, there was a span of 8 bases. This CDR3 has 11 amino acids. The CDR3 protein is CSAPSGNEQFF. CDR3 sequence (DNA): TGCAGTGCTCCATCGGGCAATGAGCAGTTCTTC.

There are a few counts of this clonotype. The V and J genes are TRBV4-1 and TRBJ1-2, with TRBD1 as a possible D gene (6 bases). Germline CDR1 and CDR2: MGHRA and YSYEKL. V gave up 1 base and J gave up 6 bases, with 18 bases separating them. CDR3 length: 16 amino acids. CDR3 sequence reads: CASSQGQLTGYHGYTF. CDR3 coding DNA: TGCGCCAGCAGCCAAGGACAACTCACAGGGTATCATGGCTACACCTTC.

In regard to this clonotype: Relative to the germline gene, one junction end is altered; a read error may explain this. The gene calls are TRBV4-1 and TRBJ2-5; D call uncertain. Germline CDR1 and CDR2: MGHRA and YSYEKL. The CDR3 is 16 amino acids. The CDR3 DNA follows: TGCGTCAGCAGCCGCCACGTAGGAAACTACCAAGAGACCCAGTACTTC. Its translation is CVSSRHVGNYQETQYF.

In its sample, this clonotype was seen a few times. This rearrangement joins TRBV7-2 to TRBJ2-3; D perhaps matches TRBD1 (6 bases). Germline CDR1 is SGHTA and CDR2 is FQGNSA. CDR3 length equals 17 residues. Trimming took off 5 bases at V and 0 bases at J, with 18 bases between the two ends. The CDR3 loop reads CASSGPGQKTSTDTQYF. DNA for the CDR3: TGTGCCAGCAGCGGGCCGGGACAAAAAACTAGCACAGATACGCAGTATTTT.

In its sample, this clonotype was seen a few times. The chain couples TRBV12-3 or TRBV12-4 to TRBJ2-5; TRBD2 matches 7 bases. The J call may be wrong; the DNA end is better matched by TRBJ2-7. The length of the CDR3 is 16 residues. CDR3 nucleotide sequence: TGTGCCAGCAGTTTGGGGTGGGGAGGGCGGTTCTACGAGCAGTACTTC. It codes for CASSLGWGGRFYEQYF.